At least ten counts were recorded for the clone carrying this T cell receptor (beta chain). What it recognizes is unknown. This entry belongs to a study of Graves' ophthalmopathy and Graves' hyperthyroidism. The CDR3 extends over 14 amino acids. V dropped 5 bases and J dropped 7 bases, with 18 bases sitting between them. CDR1 is MNHEY, CDR2 SMNVEV, per germline (reference sequence). Transcripts of RNA were the source for amplifying TCR beta CDR3 regions. Scientists carried out first-round RT-PCR using HTBI primers and then a second-round multiplex PCR. TCRdb passed the multiplex PCR reads through MiXCR, listing each CDR3 protein once. This table has about 210,000 distinct CDR3 sequences, roughly 27% appearing once. Ophthalmopathic donors had moderate-to-severe activity, CAS ≥3 and NOSPECS ≥4, with disease that had lasted under 3 months. Diagnostic conclusions were grounded in clinical symptoms, serum thyroxine, TRAb, thyroid ultrasound and orbital computed tomography.

General observations from the study: Most thyroid-expanded clonotypes exceeding 0.001 frequency were also found in blood. From stable hyperthyroidism, ophthalmopathy was separated by a 13-signature model with 85% to 90% sensitivity and 80% to 82% specificity.

The V and J genes are TRBV27 and TRBJ2-7; D is perhaps TRBD1 or TRBD2 (5 bases each). Sequenced sample: peripheral blood. The receptor's source is a man in his fifties or sixties with Graves' ophthalmopathy. The CDR3 DNA sequence: TGTGCCAGCAGTCGGGACCCGCGGTCCTGGGAGCAGTACTTC. Translation gives CASSRDPRSWEQYF.